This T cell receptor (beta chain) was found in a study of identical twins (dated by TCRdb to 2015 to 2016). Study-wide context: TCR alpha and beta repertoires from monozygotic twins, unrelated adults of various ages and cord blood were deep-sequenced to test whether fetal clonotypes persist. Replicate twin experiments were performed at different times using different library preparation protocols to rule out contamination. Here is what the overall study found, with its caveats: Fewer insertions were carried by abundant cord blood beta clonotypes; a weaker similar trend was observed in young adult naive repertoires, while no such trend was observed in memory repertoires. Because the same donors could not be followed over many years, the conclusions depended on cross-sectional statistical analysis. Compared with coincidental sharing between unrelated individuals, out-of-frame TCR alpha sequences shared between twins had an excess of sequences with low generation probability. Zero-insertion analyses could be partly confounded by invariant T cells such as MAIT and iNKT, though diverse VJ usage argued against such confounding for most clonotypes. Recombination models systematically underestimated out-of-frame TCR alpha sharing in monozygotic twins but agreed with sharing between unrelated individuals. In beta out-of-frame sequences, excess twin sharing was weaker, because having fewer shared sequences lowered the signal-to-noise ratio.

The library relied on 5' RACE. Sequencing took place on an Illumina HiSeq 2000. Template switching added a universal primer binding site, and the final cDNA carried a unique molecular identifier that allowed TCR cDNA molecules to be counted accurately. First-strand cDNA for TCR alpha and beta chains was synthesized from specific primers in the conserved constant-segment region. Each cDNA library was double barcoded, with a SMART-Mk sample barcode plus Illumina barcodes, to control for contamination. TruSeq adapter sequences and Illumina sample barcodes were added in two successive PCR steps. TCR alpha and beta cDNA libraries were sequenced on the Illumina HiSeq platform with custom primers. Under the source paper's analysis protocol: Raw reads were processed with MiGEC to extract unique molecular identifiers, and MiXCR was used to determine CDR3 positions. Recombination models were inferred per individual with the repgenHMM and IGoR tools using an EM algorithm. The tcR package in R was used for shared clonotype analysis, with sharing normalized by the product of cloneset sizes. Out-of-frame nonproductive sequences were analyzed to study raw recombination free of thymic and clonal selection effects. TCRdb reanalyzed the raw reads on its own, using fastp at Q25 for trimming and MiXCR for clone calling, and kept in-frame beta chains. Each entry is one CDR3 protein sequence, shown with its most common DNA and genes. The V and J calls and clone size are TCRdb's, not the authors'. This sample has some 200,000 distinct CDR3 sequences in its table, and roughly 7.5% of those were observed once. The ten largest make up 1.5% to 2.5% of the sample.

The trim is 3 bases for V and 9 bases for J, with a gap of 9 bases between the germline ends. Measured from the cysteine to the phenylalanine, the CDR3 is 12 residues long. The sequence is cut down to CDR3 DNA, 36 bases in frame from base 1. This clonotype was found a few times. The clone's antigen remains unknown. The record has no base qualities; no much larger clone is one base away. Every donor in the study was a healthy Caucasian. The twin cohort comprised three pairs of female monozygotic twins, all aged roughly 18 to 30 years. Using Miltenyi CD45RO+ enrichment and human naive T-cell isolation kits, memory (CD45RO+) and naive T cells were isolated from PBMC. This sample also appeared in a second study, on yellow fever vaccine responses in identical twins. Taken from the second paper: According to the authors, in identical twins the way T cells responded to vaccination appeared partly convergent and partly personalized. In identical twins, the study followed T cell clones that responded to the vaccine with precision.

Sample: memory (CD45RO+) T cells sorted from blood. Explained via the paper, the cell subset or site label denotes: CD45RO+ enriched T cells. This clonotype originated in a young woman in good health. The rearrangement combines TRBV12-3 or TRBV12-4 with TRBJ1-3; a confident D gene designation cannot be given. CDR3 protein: CASSLARSTIYF. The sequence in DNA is TGTGCCAGCAGTTTGGCCAGGAGCACCATATATTTT.